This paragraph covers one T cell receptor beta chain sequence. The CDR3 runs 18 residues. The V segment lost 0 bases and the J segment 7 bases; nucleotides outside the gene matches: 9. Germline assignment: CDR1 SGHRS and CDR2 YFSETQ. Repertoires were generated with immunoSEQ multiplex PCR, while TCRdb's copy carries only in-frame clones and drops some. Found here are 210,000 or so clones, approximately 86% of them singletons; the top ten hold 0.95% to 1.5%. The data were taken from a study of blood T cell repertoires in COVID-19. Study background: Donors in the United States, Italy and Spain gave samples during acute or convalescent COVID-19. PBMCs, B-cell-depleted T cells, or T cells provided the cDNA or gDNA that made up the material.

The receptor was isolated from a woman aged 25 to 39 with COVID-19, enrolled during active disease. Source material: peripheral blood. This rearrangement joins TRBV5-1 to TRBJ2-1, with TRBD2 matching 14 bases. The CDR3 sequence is CASSLVSTSGGVTNEQFF. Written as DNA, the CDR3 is TGCGCCAGCAGCTTGGTCTCGACTAGCGGGGGGGTAACGAATGAGCAGTTCTTC. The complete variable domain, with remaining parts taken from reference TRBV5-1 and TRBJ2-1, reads KAGVTQTPRYLIKTRGQQVTLSCSPISGHRSVSWYQQTPGQGLQFLFEYFSETQRNKGNFPGRFSGRQFSNSRSEMNVSTLELGDSALYLCASSLVSTSGGVTNEQFFGPGTRLTVL.